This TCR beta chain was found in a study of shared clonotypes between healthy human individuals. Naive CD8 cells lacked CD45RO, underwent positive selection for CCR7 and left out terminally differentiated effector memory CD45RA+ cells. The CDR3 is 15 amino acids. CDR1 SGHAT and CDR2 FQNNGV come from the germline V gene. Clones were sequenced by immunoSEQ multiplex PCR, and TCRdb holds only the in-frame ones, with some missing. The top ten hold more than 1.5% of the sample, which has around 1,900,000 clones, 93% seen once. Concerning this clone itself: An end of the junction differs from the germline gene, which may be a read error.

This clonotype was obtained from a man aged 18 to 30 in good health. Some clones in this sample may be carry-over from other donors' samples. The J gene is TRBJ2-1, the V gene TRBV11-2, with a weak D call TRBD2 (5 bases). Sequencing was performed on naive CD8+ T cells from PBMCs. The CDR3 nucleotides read TGTGCCAGCAGTTTAGCGCCTGACTCCTACAATGAGCAGTTCTTC. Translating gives CASSLAPDSYNEQFF.